These 29 T cell receptor beta chains came from one sample sequenced in a study of vaccination and CD4 T cells after COVID-19. No antigens are known for them. Time point meaning: late sampling 161 to 241 days after vaccination in a few convalescent patients. As for treatment: approximately 9-day PBMC culture with coronavirus spike peptide pools or control peptides (ViraFEST assay). The Oncomine TCR Beta short-read assay sequenced DNA from cultured CD4+ T cells. TCRdb passed the PCR reads through MiXCR, listing each CDR3 protein once. The data contain fewer than 25,000 distinct CDR3 sequences, around two fifths of them seen just once; the ten biggest clones take up about 27%. The sample was CD4+ T cells from blood, cultured in vitro, taken about 7 months after SARS-CoV-2 vaccination. The receptors shown here come from a human donor who had recovered from COVID-19.

This clonotype has more than one count but fewer than ten. V gene TRBV7-9 combines with J gene TRBJ2-4; 15 nucleotides agree with TRBD2. Germline lookup yields CDR1 SEHNR and CDR2 FQNEAQ (reference sequence). V lost 5 bases and J lost 7; bases outside the gene matches: 3. The CDR3 has 15 residues. This chain's CDR3 is CASSGGTSGRNIQYF. The CDR3 bases are TGTGCCAGCAGCGGCGGGACTAGCGGGAGGAACATTCAGTACTTC. Full variable domain (rest looked up from reference TRBV7-9 and TRBJ2-4): DTGVSQNPRHKITKRGQNVTFRCDPISEHNRLYWYRQTLGQGPEFLTYFQNEAQLEKSRLLSDRFSAERPKGSFSTLEIQRTEQGDSAMYLCASSGGTSGRNIQYFGAGTRLSVL.

This clonotype was seen a handful of times. The V gene is TRBV20-1, the J gene TRBJ2-3, with 7 bases aligning to TRBD2. The germline V gene encodes CDR1 DFQATT and CDR2 SNEGSKA (reference sequence). V trimming: 6 bases; J trimming: 2 bases; junction bases outside the gene matches: 14. The CDR3 contains 16 residues. The CDR3 DNA reads as TGCAGTGCCCGGCCGGCGCGCGGGGGATACACAGATACGCAGTATTTT. Translating it yields CSARPARGGYTDTQYF.

The rearrangement links TRBV24-1 to TRBJ2-1; TRBD2 might be the D (6 bases). This CDR3 has 15 residues. The germline gives CDR1 KGHDR, CDR2 SFDVKD. Trimming took off 4 bases at V and 8 bases at J, with 17 bases between the two ends. The CDR3 here is CATSEVGTPGDEQFF. CDR3 DNA sequence: TGTGCCACCAGTGAGGTCGGGACTCCCGGGGATGAGCAGTTCTTC.

In this sample, this clonotype turned up a few times. The J gene is TRBJ2-5, the V gene TRBV7-3, with D possibly TRBD2 on 6 matching bases. The germline V gene has CDR1 SGHTA and CDR2 FQGTGA. V lost 1 base to trimming and J lost 1 base, with 7 bases between them. The CDR3 loop spans 14 amino acids. Here the CDR3 DNA reads TGTGCCAGCAGCTTAATGGGAGGCCAAGAGACCCAGTACTTC. Translation: CASSLMGGQETQYF. Variable domain in full (rest from reference TRBV7-3 and TRBJ2-5): GAGVSQTPSNKVTEKGKYVELRCDPISGHTALYWYRQSLGQGPEFLIYFQGTGAADDSGLPNDRFFAVRPEGSVSTLKIQRTERGDSAVYLCASSLMGGQETQYFGPGTRLLVL.

The V and J genes are TRBV6-1 and TRBJ2-2; D not resolved. Germline V CDR1 and CDR2: MNHNS, SASEGT. This CDR3 is built from 13 residues. V lost 6 bases, J lost 4 bases, and 9 bases lay in between. CDR3 in DNA: TGTGCCAGCAGGCCCACAGTCACCGGGGAGCTGTTTTTT. Its translation: CASRPTVTGELFF.

CDR3 coding DNA: TGTGCCAGCAGCGTCGACAGGATTGGGACTGAAGCTTTCTTT. It codes for CASSVDRIGTEAFF. The J gene is TRBJ1-1, the V gene TRBV6-1; TRBD1 is a possible D gene (6 bases). The CDR3 runs 14 residues. CDR1 and CDR2 (germline): MNHNS, SASEGT. Trimming shortened V by 6 bases and J by 5 bases, and 16 bases separated the two germline ends.

This chain joins TRBV5-1 and TRBJ1-2; D is possibly TRBD1 (5 bases). The CDR3 has 16 amino acids. Between the trimmed V and J ends, which lost 4 bases and 3 bases, there was a span of 19 bases. Germline assignment: CDR1 SGHRS and CDR2 YFSETQ. The CDR3 sequence is CASSPEPGRRYYGYTF. CDR3 in DNA: TGCGCCAGCAGCCCTGAACCGGGACGCAGATACTATGGCTACACCTTC. Combining the CDR3 with reference TRBV5-1 and TRBJ1-2 gives the whole variable domain KAGVTQTPRYLIKTRGQQVTLSCSPISGHRSVSWYQQTPGQGLQFLFEYFSETQRNKGNFPGRFSGRQFSNSRSEMNVSTLELGDSALYLCASSPEPGRRYYGYTFGSGTRLTVV.

The chain combines TRBV19 with TRBJ1-6; 7 bases map to TRBD1. CDR1 is LNHDA, CDR2 SQIVND, per germline (reference sequence). J was trimmed by 12 bases and V by 3 bases; bases with no gene match: 5. The CDR3 contains 13 residues. Written as DNA, the CDR3 is TGTGCCAGTAGTATCACCAGGGGGGTACCCCTCCACTTT. This encodes CASSITRGVPLHF.

The chain recombines TRBV20-1 with TRBJ2-7, with D possibly TRBD1 on 5 matching bases. Germline CDR1 is DFQATT and CDR2 is SNEGSKA (reference sequence). The CDR3 is 12 amino acids. The V end lost 4 bases, the J end lost 2 bases, and 9 bases lay between the germline ends. The CDR3 DNA reads as TGCAGTGCTAACGGCAGGGCCTACGAGCAGTACTTC. Encoded protein: CSANGRAYEQYF.

The V and J genes are TRBV7-6 and TRBJ2-5; no clear D gene. CDR1 is SGHVS and CDR2 is FNYEAQ in the germline V gene. Trimming shortened V by 2 bases and J by 0 bases, and 7 bases separated the two germline ends. The CDR3 is made up of 14 amino acids. This CDR3 is CASSLWGNQETQYF. The CDR3 DNA follows: TGTGCCAGCAGCTTATGGGGTAACCAAGAGACCCAGTACTTC.

V usage is TRBV12-3 or TRBV12-4 and J usage is TRBJ1-1, with D perhaps matching TRBD1 (5 bases). Trimming left V 6 bases short and J 3 bases short, with 11 bases between. The CDR3 has 13 amino acids. CDR3 nucleotides: TGTGCCAGCAGCAGGGATCGGGACACTGAAGCTTTCTTT. This sequence encodes CASSRDRDTEAFF.

The J gene is TRBJ1-2, the V gene TRBV20-1, with TRBD1 matching 10 bases. This CDR3 spans 11 amino acids. Per the germline V gene, CDR1 is DFQATT and CDR2 is SNEGSKA (reference sequence). The junction had 1 base not matched to a gene; V was cut back by 8 bases and J by 4 bases. The DNA of the CDR3 is TGCAGTTGGGACAGGGGCTATGGCTACACCTTC. Protein sequence: CSWDRGYGYTF.

As regards this clonotype: The DNA is omitted, as the CDR3 cannot be located on it reliably, and the CDR3 follows TCRdb's listing. The rearrangement uses TRBV6-5 and TRBJ1-5; the table's D call of TRBD1 was not tested on the DNA. In germline, CDR1 is MNHEY, CDR2 SVGAGI. The CDR3 extends over 15 residues, inclusive of both ends. CDR3 residues: CASSSSTGGSQPQHF.

The rearrangement links TRBV10-3 to TRBJ2-2; D gene ambiguous. V was shortened by 0 bases and J by 6 bases, with 5 bases between the two germline ends. In germline, CDR1 is ENHRY, CDR2 SYGVKD. The CDR3 has 13 residues. The CDR3 loop is CAISESVPGELFF. DNA of the CDR3: TGTGCCATCAGTGAGTCGGTCCCCGGGGAGCTGTTTTTT.

The rearrangement links TRBV6-1 to TRBJ2-2; TRBD1 matches at 12 bases. Germline CDR1 reads MNHNS; CDR2 reads SASEGT. With V trimmed by 8 bases and J by 1 base, 5 bases remained unmatched. The length of the CDR3 is 16 residues. Here the CDR3 reads CASGGQGAQNTGELFF. The DNA of the CDR3 is TGTGCCAGCGGGGGACAGGGGGCACAGAACACCGGGGAGCTGTTTTTT.

The rearrangement joins TRBV2 to TRBJ2-5; a weak D match, TRBD2 (6 bases). Germline CDR1 is SNHLY and CDR2 is FYNNEI. V was pared by 4 bases and J by 10 bases, with 16 bases between. The CDR3 has 13 amino acids. DNA of the CDR3: TGTGCCAGCAGTGTTATACGGGACTGGGACCAGTACTTC. It specifies CASSVIRDWDQYF. The entire variable domain, with the rest obtained from reference TRBV2 and TRBJ2-5, is as follows: EPEVTQTPSHQVTQMGQEVILRCVPISNHLYFYWYRQILGQKVEFLVSFYNNEISEKSEIFDDQFSVERPDGSNFTLKIRSTKLEDSAMYFCASSVIRDWDQYFGPGTRLLVL.

This clonotype was seen a single time. The gene calls are TRBV6-1 and TRBJ2-1; tentative D call: TRBD2 (5 bases). The V end lost 6 bases, the J end lost 0 bases, and 9 bases lay between the germline ends. The CDR3 is 14 residues long. Germline lookup yields CDR1 MNHNS and CDR2 SASEGT. The CDR3 DNA is TGTGCCAGCAGAGGACTGAGCTCCTACAATGAGCAGTTCTTC. Its protein product is CASRGLSSYNEQFF.

The chain is built from TRBV19 and TRBJ1-5; 7 positions match TRBD1. Germline-derived CDR1 and CDR2 are LNHDA and SQIVND (reference sequence). V was pared by 9 bases and J by 0 bases, with 11 bases of the junction left unmatched. The CDR3 length is 16 residues. CDR3: CASLPQGEYSNQPQHF. The CDR3 DNA sequence: TGTGCCAGCCTACCCCAGGGGGAGTATAGCAATCAGCCCCAGCATTTT.

This clonotype turned up a few times. The V gene is TRBV20-1, the J gene TRBJ2-3, with TRBD2 matching 7 bases. Germline V CDR1 and CDR2: DFQATT, SNEGSKA (reference sequence). This CDR3 has 15 amino acids. Losses at the gene ends were 2 bases for V and 8 bases for J; bases not matched to a gene: 13. The CDR3 DNA reads TGCAGTGCTAGACGGTCAGCGGGAAGTACTAGTACGCAGTATTTT. Translation gives CSARRSAGSTSTQYF.

This clonotype is medium-sized (0.01 to 0.1%) within its sample. This sequence joins TRBV15 and TRBJ1-2, with D possibly TRBD1 on 5 matching bases. V lost 0 bases, J lost 4 bases, and 6 bases lay in between. This CDR3 has 13 residues. The germline gives CDR1 LNHNV, CDR2 YYDKDF (reference sequence). The CDR3: CATSRDRAYGYTF. CDR3 bases: TGTGCCACCAGCAGAGACAGGGCCTATGGCTACACCTTC.

CDR3 residues: CASSLDRQGRPYEQYF. The CDR3 region has the DNA TGTGCCAGCAGCTTAGACCGGCAGGGTAGGCCCTACGAGCAGTACTTC. The rearrangement joins TRBV7-8 to TRBJ2-7, with TRBD1 as a possible D gene (5 bases). The CDR3 has 16 amino acids. V gave up 1 base and J gave up 2 bases, with 15 bases separating them. Germline values: CDR1 SGHVS, CDR2 FQNEAQ. Full variable domain (missing parts from reference TRBV7-8 and TRBJ2-7): GAGVSQSPRYKVAKRGQDVALRCDPISGHVSLFWYQQALGQGPEFLTYFQNEAQLDKSGLPSDRFFAERPEGSVSTLKIQRTQQEDSAVYLCASSLDRQGRPYEQYFGPGTRLTVT.

The V gene is TRBV2, the J gene TRBJ2-3; 11 bases agree with TRBD2. The ends lost 3 bases at V and 6 bases at J; junction bases unmatched: 5. Germline V gene lookup returns CDR1 SNHLY and CDR2 FYNNEI. CDR3 length: 15 amino acids. The CDR3 loop reads CASSELAGGWDTQYF. The CDR3 nucleotides read TGTGCCAGCAGTGAGCTAGCGGGAGGTTGGGATACGCAGTATTTT.

V usage is TRBV4-1 and J usage is TRBJ1-5, with unresolved D. The germline V and J ends were trimmed by 0 bases and 0 bases, with 3 bases remaining between them. CDR1 and CDR2 (germline): MGHRA, YSYEKL. The CDR3 is made up of 14 amino acids. CDR3 loop: CASSQDGSNQPQHF. CDR3 bases: TGCGCCAGCAGCCAAGATGGTAGCAATCAGCCCCAGCATTTT.

The chain joins TRBV19 to TRBJ2-5; 7 bases map to TRBD2. V trimming: 6 bases; J trimming: 7 bases; junction bases outside the gene matches: 11. From germline, CDR1 is LNHDA and CDR2 SQIVND (reference sequence). The CDR3 contains 14 residues. The CDR3 bases are TGTGCCAGTAGCCTTCCGGGAGGTGGCGGGACCCAGTACTTC. It is translated as CASSLPGGGGTQYF.

V usage is TRBV20-1 and J usage is TRBJ2-1; 8 nucleotides line up with TRBD2. The CDR3 loop spans 14 amino acids. CDR1 is DFQATT, CDR2 SNEGSKA, per germline (reference sequence). Losses at the gene ends were 6 bases for V and 6 bases for J; bases not matched to a gene: 10. As DNA, the CDR3 is TGCAGTGCCAAAGCGGGAGCGGTCCCCAATGAGCAGTTCTTC. This gives the protein CSAKAGAVPNEQFF.

CDR3 bases: TGTGCCAGCAGCGTACCGTCGATCGGCGACACTGAAGCTTTCTTT. Amino acids: CASSVPSIGDTEAFF. This sequence joins TRBV9 and TRBJ1-1; the D is unclear. This CDR3 contains 15 residues. V lost 1 base, J lost 3 bases, and 13 bases lay in between. Germline V gene lookup returns CDR1 SGDLS and CDR2 YYNGEE.

The CDR3 spells CSVVGGWGMNTEAFF. The DNA for the CDR3 is TGCAGCGTTGTCGGAGGTTGGGGGATGAACACTGAAGCTTTCTTT. J is TRBJ1-1 and V is TRBV29-1; D is perhaps TRBD1 (5 bases). The CDR3 is 15 amino acids. CDR1 SQVTM and CDR2 ANQGSEA come from the germline V gene. Trimming cost V 4 bases and J 0 bases, with 15 bases left between them.

The gene calls are TRBV27 and TRBJ1-5; D is unclear. CDR3 length: 14 amino acids. CDR1 is MNHEY and CDR2 is SMNVEV in the germline V gene (reference sequence). The V gene lost 3 bases and the J gene lost 3 bases, with 9 bases spanning the gap. The CDR3 nucleotides are TGTGCCAGCAGTTTTCAGAGATCCAATCAGCCCCAGCATTTT. This encodes CASSFQRSNQPQHF.

Concerning this clonotype: A junction end diverges from the germline sequence, so it may reflect a read error. This sequence joins TRBV7-8 and TRBJ2-7, with D perhaps matching TRBD2 (6 bases). There are 15 residues in the CDR3. Germline lookup yields CDR1 SGHVS and CDR2 FQNEAQ. CDR3 in DNA: TGTGCCAGCAGCTCGAGGCGGGACGGACCCTACGAGCGGTACTTC. This translates into CASSSRRDGPYERYF. Supplemented by reference TRBV7-8 and TRBJ2-7, the full variable domain reads GAGVSQSPRYKVAKRGQDVALRCDPISGHVSLFWYQQALGQGPEFLTYFQNEAQLDKSGLPSDRFFAERPEGSVSTLKIQRTQQEDSAVYLCASSSRRDGPYERYFGPGTRLTVT.